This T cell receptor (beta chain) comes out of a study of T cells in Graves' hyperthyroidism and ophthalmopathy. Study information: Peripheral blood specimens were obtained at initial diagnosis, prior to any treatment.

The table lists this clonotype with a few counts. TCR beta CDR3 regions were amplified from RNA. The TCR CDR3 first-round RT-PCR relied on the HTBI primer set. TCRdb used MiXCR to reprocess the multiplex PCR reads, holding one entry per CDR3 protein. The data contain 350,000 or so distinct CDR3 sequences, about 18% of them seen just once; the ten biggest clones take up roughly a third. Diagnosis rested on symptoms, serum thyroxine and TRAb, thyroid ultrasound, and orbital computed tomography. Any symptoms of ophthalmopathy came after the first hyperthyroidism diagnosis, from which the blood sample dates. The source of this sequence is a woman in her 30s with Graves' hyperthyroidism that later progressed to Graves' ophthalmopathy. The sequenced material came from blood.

The CDR3 sequence: CASSASNTIYF. The CDR3 DNA reads TGTGCCAGCAGCGCATCGAACACCATATATTTT. The chain joins TRBV9 to TRBJ1-3; D remains ambiguous. Per germline, CDR1 SGDLS and CDR2 YYNGEE. The CDR3 contains 11 residues. V lost 3 bases and J 7 bases, leaving 5 bases between the germline ends.